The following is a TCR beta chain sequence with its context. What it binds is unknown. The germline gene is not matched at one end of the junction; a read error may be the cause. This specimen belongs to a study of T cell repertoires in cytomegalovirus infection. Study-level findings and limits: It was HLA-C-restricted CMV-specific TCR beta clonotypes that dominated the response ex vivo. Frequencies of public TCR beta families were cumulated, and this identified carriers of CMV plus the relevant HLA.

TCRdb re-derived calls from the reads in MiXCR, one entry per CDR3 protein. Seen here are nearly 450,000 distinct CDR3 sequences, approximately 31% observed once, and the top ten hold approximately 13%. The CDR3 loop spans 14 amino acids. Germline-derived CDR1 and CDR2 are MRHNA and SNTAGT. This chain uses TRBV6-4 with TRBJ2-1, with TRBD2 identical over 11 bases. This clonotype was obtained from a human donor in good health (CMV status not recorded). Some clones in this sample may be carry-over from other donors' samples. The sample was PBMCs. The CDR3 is CASSHSGGANEQLF. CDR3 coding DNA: TGTGCCAGCAGTCATAGCGGGGGGGCCAATGAGCAGTTATTC.